These 2 T cell receptor beta chains came from one sample sequenced in a study of shared clonotypes between healthy human individuals. Some clones are missing from TCRdb's copy, which holds only in-frame ones; the method was immunoSEQ multiplex PCR. Found here are about 2 million clones, roughly 96% of them singletons; the top ten hold 0.13%. Source material: naive CD4+ T cells sorted from blood. Subset: CD45RA+ positively selected. These receptors came from a man younger than 30 in good health.

As to this clone: Additional DNA sequences in this sample encode the identical CDR3. V gene TRBV4-3 combines with J gene TRBJ2-5; 7 nucleotides match TRBD1. Germline V CDR1 and CDR2: LGHNA, YSLEER. The CDR3 length is 15 residues. The junction had 2 bases not matched to a gene; V was cut back by 0 bases and J by 1 base. CDR3 nucleotides: TGCGCCAGCAGCCAAGAAGGGACAGTCCAAGAGACCCAGTACTTC. Its protein is CASSQEGTVQETQYF.

The V and J genes are TRBV6-5 and TRBJ1-2; D might be TRBD1 (6 bases). CDR1 MNHEY and CDR2 SVGAGI come from the germline V gene. Trimming pared 0 bases from V and 3 bases from J, leaving 8 bases between. The CDR3 runs 14 residues. The CDR3 sequence is CASSYSQGYYGYTF. CDR3 nucleotides: TGTGCCAGCAGTTACTCACAGGGTTACTATGGCTACACCTTC.